What follows are 2 T cell receptor beta chains derived from one specimen sequenced in a study of T cells expressing NK-cell markers. TCRdb reprocessed the 5' RACE reads, with one entry per CDR3 protein and no DNA. Listed are 350,000 to 450,000 distinct CDR3 sequences; roughly 5.4% falls within the top ten. The sample taken for sequencing was blood T cells: a sorted CD56 or NKG2C T cell subset, CD4+ or CD8+ T cells, or bulk PBMC T cells (not recorded which). These receptors were taken from a man aged 18-69 years in good health.

The V and J genes are TRBV5-1 and TRBJ2-2. This CDR3 has 14 residues. Germline CDR1 reads SGHRS; CDR2 reads YFSETQ. CDR3 protein: CASSLERYTGELFF.

The V and J genes are TRBV18 and TRBJ1-1; absent DNA, TCRdb's TRBD1 call cannot be checked. The CDR3 extends over 16 amino acids. Germline loops: CDR1 KGHSH, CDR2 LQKENI. CDR3 region: CASSPASFSGGTEAFF. The entire variable domain, with the rest obtained from reference TRBV18 and TRBJ1-1, is as follows: NAGVMQNPRHLVRRRGQEARLRCSPMKGHSHVYWYRQLPEEGLKFMVYLQKENIIDESGMPKERFSAEFPKEGPSILRIQQVVRGDSAAYFCASSPASFSGGTEAFFGQGTRLTVV.